What follows are 21 T cell receptor beta chains derived from one specimen sequenced in a study of blood T cell repertoires in COVID-19. Sequencing was performed with immunoSEQ multiplex PCR; in TCRdb, only in-frame clones are kept and a portion is missing. The repertoire includes fewer than 500,000 clones, 70% to 90% of them detected once, and approximately 1.5% sits in the top ten. Sequenced sample: peripheral blood. These TCRs come from a woman between 25 and 40 years old with active or convalescent COVID-19.

This chain joins TRBV3-1 (or the pseudogene TRBV3-2) and TRBJ1-2; weak D call: TRBD1 (6 bases). This CDR3 spans 13 amino acids. V was pared by 5 bases and J by 4 bases, with 11 bases between. Germline loops: CDR1 LGHDT, CDR2 YNNKEL (reference sequence). The CDR3 protein is CASSTRTVYGYTF. The CDR3, as DNA: TGTGCCAGCAGCACCCGGACAGTCTATGGCTACACCTTC.

The V and J genes are TRBV5-4 and TRBJ1-2; 9 nucleotides line up with TRBD1. There are 15 residues in the CDR3. Germline V lookup: CDR1 SGHNT, CDR2 YYREEE (reference sequence). V lost 4 bases and J lost 4; bases outside the gene matches: 8. CDR3 loop: CASSPDLDRGYGYTF. CDR3 nucleotide sequence: TGTGCCAGCAGCCCCGACCTGGACAGGGGCTATGGCTACACCTTC.

This clone occurred once. This chain connects TRBV15 to TRBJ2-7; 13 positions agree with TRBD2. This CDR3 spans 19 amino acids. CDR1 is LNHNV, CDR2 YYDKDF, per germline (reference sequence). V was pared by 2 bases and J by 4 bases, with 14 bases of the junction left unmatched. CDR3: CATSRKRGTSGAPPYEQYF. The CDR3 nucleotides are TGTGCCACCAGCAGAAAGCGAGGGACTAGCGGGGCGCCGCCTTACGAGCAGTACTTC. Full variable domain (outside the CDR3, taken from reference TRBV15 and TRBJ2-7): DAMVIQNPRYQVTQFGKPVTLSCSQTLNHNVMYWYQQKSSQAPKLLFHYYDKDFNNEADTPDNFQSRRPNTSFCFLDIRSPGLGDTAMYLCATSRKRGTSGAPPYEQYFGPGTRLTVT.

The J gene is TRBJ2-1, the V gene TRBV18; 12 bases are shared with TRBD1. V shed 1 base and J 9 bases; nucleotides not matched to a gene: 10. This CDR3 region has 17 residues. Germline CDR1 KGHSH, CDR2 LQKENI. CDR3 loop: CASSPQGDRGLKFEQFF. The CDR3 bases are TGTGCCAGCTCACCACAGGGGGACAGGGGGCTTAAGTTTGAGCAGTTCTTC.

As for this clone: One junction end does not reproduce the germline sequence, and a read error may be involved. This chain connects TRBV12-3 or TRBV12-4 to TRBJ2-2, with TRBD1 identical over 7 bases. The CDR3 has 13 amino acids. CDR3 sequence (DNA): TGTGCCAGCAGTAGAGCGGCAGCAGGGGGGCTGTTTTTT. Its translation: CASSRAAAGGLFF.

This chain uses TRBV18 with TRBJ1-2; 8 bases are a match to TRBD1. CDR3 length: 15 residues. CDR1 is KGHSH, CDR2 LQKENI, per germline. V trimming: 0 bases; J trimming: 4 bases; junction bases outside the gene matches: 4. CDR3 nucleotide sequence: TGTGCCAGCTCACCACCGCTCCAGGGGGCCTATGGCTACACCTTC. Its translation is CASSPPLQGAYGYTF.

DNA for the CDR3: TGCAGCGTTGAAAGAGGTGCAGGGGCAGGAAACACCATATATTTT. This gives the protein CSVERGAGAGNTIYF. The rearrangement uses TRBV29-1 and TRBJ1-3, with TRBD1 as a possible D gene (6 bases). Trimming stripped 2 bases from V and 4 bases from J, with 15 bases between. The CDR3 spans 15 residues. The germline V gene encodes CDR1 SQVTM and CDR2 ANQGSEA. Drawing the rest from reference TRBV29-1 and TRBJ1-3, the complete variable domain is SAVISQKPSRDICQRGTSLTIQCQVDSQVTMMFWYRQQPGQSLTLIATANQGSEATYESGFVIDKFPISRPNLTFSTLTVSNMSPEDSSIYLCSVERGAGAGNTIYFGEGSWLTVV.

The chain carries TRBV6-5 and TRBJ1-1, with TRBD1 identical over 7 bases. There are 15 residues in the CDR3. Germline lookup yields CDR1 MNHEY and CDR2 SVGAGI. V was pared by 6 bases and J by 0 bases, with 7 bases of the junction left unmatched. CDR3 DNA: TGTGCCAGCAGAGGACAGGCCCTGATGAACACTGAAGCTTTCTTT. Residues: CASRGQALMNTEAFF.

The chain carries TRBV2 and TRBJ2-3; D is ambiguous. Germline assignment: CDR1 SNHLY and CDR2 FYNNEI. The V end was cut by 4 bases, the J end by 2 bases, with 16 bases between. The CDR3 totals 16 residues. The CDR3 bases are TGTGCCAGCAGTGGTCGACACCTATTCTCCACAGATACGCAGTATTTT. Its translation: CASSGRHLFSTDTQYF.

This clone was seen a single time. The chain joins TRBV19 to TRBJ1-1; 10 bases align to TRBD1. Germline V CDR1 and CDR2: LNHDA, SQIVND (reference sequence). CDR3 size: 17 residues. The junction had 11 bases not matched to a gene; V was cut back by 7 bases and J by 0 bases. Here the CDR3 reads CASNKLPGQGMNTEAFF. In DNA form, the CDR3 reads TGTGCCAGTAACAAACTTCCGGGACAGGGGATGAACACTGAAGCTTTCTTT.

CDR3 amino acids: CASSLALGTGNTGELFF. In nucleotides, the CDR3 is TGTGCCAGCAGCTTAGCACTTGGGACAGGGAACACCGGGGAGCTGTTTTTT. The rearrangement uses TRBV7-8 and TRBJ2-2, with 8 bases matching TRBD1. V shed 0 bases and J 1 base; nucleotides not matched to a gene: 4. The CDR3 totals 17 residues. CDR1 is SGHVS and CDR2 is FQNEAQ in the germline V gene.

V gene TRBV20-1 combines with J gene TRBJ2-7; TRBD1 matches 7 bases. The CDR3 spans 11 residues. V lost 5 bases, J lost 3 bases, and 1 base stayed unmatched. The germline gives CDR1 DFQATT, CDR2 SNEGSKA (reference sequence). The CDR3 spells CSAHRGYEQYF. In DNA, the CDR3 is TGCAGTGCTCACAGGGGCTACGAGCAGTACTTC.

This sequence joins TRBV29-1 and TRBJ1-3; 8 bases line up with TRBD1. The CDR3 covers 15 residues. Germline V CDR1 and CDR2: SQVTM, ANQGSEA. The junction had 8 bases not matched to a gene; V was cut back by 7 bases and J by 0 bases. This CDR3 is CSASRGTGSGNTIYF. The CDR3 nucleotides read TGCAGCGCCTCTCGGGGGACAGGCTCTGGAAACACCATATATTTT. Combining the CDR3 with reference TRBV29-1 and TRBJ1-3 gives the whole variable domain SAVISQKPSRDICQRGTSLTIQCQVDSQVTMMFWYRQQPGQSLTLIATANQGSEATYESGFVIDKFPISRPNLTFSTLTVSNMSPEDSSIYLCSASRGTGSGNTIYFGEGSWLTVV.

This rearrangement joins TRBV27 to TRBJ1-1; D is unresolved. This CDR3 comprises 14 residues. Per germline, CDR1 MNHEY and CDR2 SMNVEV (reference sequence). The ends were cut back, 6 bases at V and 1 base at J, with 12 bases in the middle. CDR3 residues: CASSPNGGNTEAFF. The CDR3 DNA follows: TGTGCCAGCAGCCCCAACGGTGGGAACACTGAAGCTTTCTTT.

The rearrangement joins TRBV10-3 to TRBJ1-6, with 8 bases identical to TRBD1. CDR3 size: 14 residues. V lost 6 bases, J lost 8 bases, and 6 bases stayed unmatched. CDR1 is ENHRY and CDR2 is SYGVKD in the germline V gene. CDR3 coding DNA: TGTGCCATCAGCGGGACAGGCAGTGATTCACCCCTCCACTTT. The encoded protein is CAISGTGSDSPLHF.

The chain combines TRBV5-1 with TRBJ1-5, with 9 bases lining up with TRBD1. Per the germline V gene, CDR1 is SGHRS and CDR2 is YFSETQ. V lost 0 bases and J lost 10; bases outside the gene matches: 20. The CDR3 totals 19 residues. This CDR3 is CASSLEVRWWDRVYKPQHF. As DNA, the CDR3 is TGCGCCAGCAGCTTGGAGGTTCGATGGTGGGACAGGGTGTATAAACCCCAGCATTTT.

The gene calls are TRBV5-1 and TRBJ2-7; TRBD1 might be the D (5 bases). The CDR3 covers 16 residues. Germline V gene data show CDR1 as SGHRS and CDR2 as YFSETQ. The ends were cut back, 0 bases at V and 0 bases at J, with 13 bases in the middle. CDR3 region: CASSLAPGSTSYEQYF. For the CDR3, the DNA is TGCGCCAGCAGCTTGGCCCCAGGGTCCACCTCCTACGAGCAGTACTTC.

V usage is TRBV7-9 and J usage is TRBJ1-1, with D possibly matching TRBD1 (5 bases). This CDR3 contains 15 residues. V was shortened by 1 base and J by 5 bases, with 14 bases between the two germline ends. The germline V gene has CDR1 SEHNR and CDR2 FQNEAQ (reference sequence). CDR3 protein: CASSLEAGIGTEAFF. CDR3 coding DNA: TGTGCCAGCAGCTTAGAGGCAGGGATTGGTACTGAAGCTTTCTTT.

The V call is TRBV18, the J call TRBJ1-4; the D gene is possibly TRBD1 (6 bases). Per germline, CDR1 KGHSH and CDR2 LQKENI. Trimming took 1 base from V and 0 from J, leaving 9 bases between them. CDR3 length: 16 amino acids. CDR3 coding DNA: TGTGCCAGCTCACCACAGGGGGTCGCAACTAATGAAAAACTGTTTTTT. It encodes CASSPQGVATNEKLFF.

The chain employs TRBV7-9 and TRBJ2-5; D gene ambiguous. From germline, CDR1 is SEHNR and CDR2 FQNEAQ (reference sequence). The length of the CDR3 is 13 residues. V lost 1 base, J lost 5 bases, and 8 bases lay in between. Here the CDR3 DNA reads TGTGCCAGCAGCTTAGATAATCGGGAGACCCAGTACTTC. It specifies CASSLDNRETQYF.

This chain links TRBV5-1 with TRBJ2-3; D not resolved. Trimming removed 2 bases from V and 5 bases from J, with 9 bases in between. Germline CDR1 SGHRS, CDR2 YFSETQ. The CDR3 has 13 amino acids. The CDR3 DNA is TGCGCCAGCAGCTTATTGGCACAAGATACGCAGTATTTT. As protein: CASSLLAQDTQYF.